These T cell receptor beta chains were read from a single sample in a study of T cells in Graves' hyperthyroidism and ophthalmopathy. TCRdb reprocessed the multiplex PCR reads with MiXCR, giving one entry per CDR3 protein. The data hold approximately 480,000 distinct CDR3 sequences, with roughly 20% observed a single time. Sequenced input: blood. These receptors originate from a man between 18 and 35 years old with Graves' hyperthyroidism. CDR3s include the opening cysteine and the closing phenylalanine or tryptophan. The D gene is left open where the match is weak. The size of a clone is reported for some rows only, either as once, few or many, or as a class for expanded clones.

clone_size: NA
d_call: NA
v_call: TRBV12-3/TRBV12-4
j_call: TRBJ1-5
cdr3_nt: TGTGCCAGCAGTTTATTAGAGGCCTTCCCCGGCAATCAGCCCCAGCATTTT
cdr3_aa: CASSLLEAFPGNQPQHF

clone_size: many
d_call: TRBD1
v_call: TRBV27
j_call: TRBJ1-5
cdr3_nt: TGTGCCAGCAGCCCCGGGACAGGGGTGCCGCGCAATCAGCCCCAGCATTTT
cdr3_aa: CASSPGTGVPRNQPQHF

clone_size: many
d_call: NA
v_call: TRBV28
j_call: TRBJ1-1
cdr3_nt: TGTGCCAGCACCAAAGCCGGACGTCAGAACACTGAAGCTTTCTTT
cdr3_aa: CASTKAGRQNTEAFF

clone_size: few
d_call: NA
v_call: TRBV28
j_call: TRBJ1-3
cdr3_nt: TGTGCCAGCACCGAAGGGGGATCTGGAAACACCATATATTTT
cdr3_aa: CASTEGGSGNTIYF

clone_size: many
d_call: NA
v_call: TRBV30
j_call: TRBJ1-2
cdr3_nt: TGTGCCTGGAGTGTCGGCCTCCAGGGGGGCTACACCTTC
cdr3_aa: CAWSVGLQGGYTF

clone_size: many
d_call: NA
v_call: TRBV20-1
j_call: TRBJ2-5
cdr3_nt: TGCAGTGCTGTAGCCCCGGTGGGAGAGACCCAGTACTTC
cdr3_aa: CSAVAPVGETQYF

clone_size: few
d_call: NA
v_call: TRBV20-1
j_call: TRBJ1-3
cdr3_nt: TGCAGTGCTAGAGATCTGGGGGCAAGAAACACCATATATTTT
cdr3_aa: CSARDLGARNTIYF

clone_size: NA
d_call: NA
v_call: TRBV29-1
j_call: TRBJ1-2
cdr3_nt: TGCAGCGTTGATGCAGGGATTAACTATGGCTACGCCTTC
cdr3_aa: CSVDAGINYGYAF

clone_size: many
d_call: NA
v_call: TRBV7-9
j_call: TRBJ2-7
cdr3_nt: TGTGCCAGCAACAGGGATACGGACGAGCAGTACTTC
cdr3_aa: CASNRDTDEQYF

clone_size: NA
d_call: TRBD2
v_call: TRBV28
j_call: TRBJ2-5
cdr3_nt: TGTGCCAGCAGTCCTAGCGGGGGGGCGGAGACCCAGTACTTC
cdr3_aa: CASSPSGGAETQYF

clone_size: many
d_call: NA
v_call: TRBV30
j_call: TRBJ2-7
cdr3_nt: TGTGCCTGGAGTGTAAGCGCGCTCTACGAGCAGTACTTC
cdr3_aa: CAWSVSALYEQYF

clone_size: NA
d_call: NA
v_call: TRBV2
j_call: TRBJ1-1
cdr3_nt: TGTGCCAGCAACACGGACAGGAACACTGAAGCTTTCTTT
cdr3_aa: CASNTDRNTEAFF

clone_size: NA
d_call: NA
v_call: TRBV27
j_call: TRBJ2-7
cdr3_nt: TGTGCCAGCAGTTTAGGCATCTCGGCCCACGATCAGTACTTC
cdr3_aa: CASSLGISAHDQYF

clone_size: many
d_call: TRBD1
v_call: TRBV6-5
j_call: TRBJ1-2
cdr3_nt: TGTGCCAGCAGTTACTCGTCTCAGGGGGCGACGGGCTACACCTTC
cdr3_aa: CASSYSSQGATGYTF

clone_size: NA
d_call: TRBD1
v_call: TRBV6-2/TRBV6-3
j_call: TRBJ1-1
cdr3_nt: TGTGCCAGCAGTTCAAACCCGGGACAGATGAACACTGAAGCTTTCTTT
cdr3_aa: CASSSNPGQMNTEAFF

clone_size: few
d_call: NA
v_call: TRBV5-5
j_call: TRBJ1-2
cdr3_nt: TGTGCCAGCAGCTTGGAGGGAACAAACTATGGCTACACCTTC
cdr3_aa: CASSLEGTNYGYTF

clone_size: many
d_call: TRBD1
v_call: TRBV7-9
j_call: TRBJ1-2
cdr3_nt: TGTGCCAGCAGCCCCCCGGGACAGTATGGCTACACCTTC
cdr3_aa: CASSPPGQYGYTF

clone_size: many
d_call: NA
v_call: TRBV12-3/TRBV12-4
j_call: TRBJ1-1
cdr3_nt: TGTGCCAGCAGTTCGAACAGGGAGAACACTGAAGCTTTCTTT
cdr3_aa: CASSSNRENTEAFF

clone_size: many
d_call: TRBD1
v_call: TRBV19
j_call: TRBJ1-5
cdr3_nt: TGTGCCAGTAGCCCTGGACAGGGGAGGCAACAGCCCCAGCATTTT
cdr3_aa: CASSPGQGRQQPQHF

clone_size: many
d_call: TRBD2
v_call: TRBV12-3/TRBV12-4
j_call: TRBJ2-7
cdr3_nt: TGTGCCAGCAGTTTAGCTAGCGGGGACGAGCAGTACTTC
cdr3_aa: CASSLASGDEQYF

clone_size: many
d_call: NA
v_call: TRBV9
j_call: TRBJ2-7
cdr3_nt: TGTGCCAGCAGCGTTGGCACTAGGCCCTACGAGCAGTACTTC
cdr3_aa: CASSVGTRPYEQYF

clone_size: few
d_call: NA
v_call: TRBV2
j_call: TRBJ1-1
cdr3_nt: TGTGCCAGCAGTGAAGCCCAGGGAGGGGAAGCTTTCTTT
cdr3_aa: CASSEAQGGEAFF

clone_size: NA
d_call: TRBD1
v_call: TRBV6-2/TRBV6-3
j_call: TRBJ2-7
cdr3_nt: TGTGCCAGCAGTCCCCACTATGGAACAGGGGTCTACGAGCAGTACTTC
cdr3_aa: CASSPHYGTGVYEQYF

clone_size: many
d_call: NA
v_call: TRBV29-1
j_call: TRBJ1-1
cdr3_nt: TGCAGCATCGGGACCTCCACTGAAGCTTTCTTT
cdr3_aa: CSIGTSTEAFF

clone_size: many
d_call: NA
v_call: TRBV28
j_call: TRBJ1-3
cdr3_nt: TGTGCCAGCAGAACAGTGTCAGCCTCTGGAAACACCATATATTTT
cdr3_aa: CASRTVSASGNTIYF

clone_size: many
d_call: NA
v_call: TRBV28
j_call: TRBJ1-3
cdr3_nt: TGTGCCAGCAGTCCCCCCGGGACGGTCTCTGGAAACACCATATATTTT
cdr3_aa: CASSPPGTVSGNTIYF

clone_size: many
d_call: NA
v_call: TRBV28
j_call: TRBJ2-5
cdr3_nt: TGTGCCAGCAGTCCTGAAGGGGGGGCTGTTGAGACCCAGTACTTC
cdr3_aa: CASSPEGGAVETQYF

clone_size: many
d_call: NA
v_call: TRBV4-1
j_call: TRBJ2-2
cdr3_nt: TGCGCCAGCAGCGACCCCAAGAGGGACACCGGGGAGCTGTTTTTT
cdr3_aa: CASSDPKRDTGELFF

clone_size: NA
d_call: NA
v_call: TRBV7-9
j_call: TRBJ1-1
cdr3_nt: TGTGCCAGCAGTATCCCAGGACAAGTCACTGAAGCTTTCTTT
cdr3_aa: CASSIPGQVTEAFF

clone_size: many
d_call: NA
v_call: TRBV4-2
j_call: TRBJ1-5
cdr3_nt: TGTGCCAGCAGGTTAGGGGTGGACACTAATCAGCCCCAGCATTTT
cdr3_aa: CASRLGVDTNQPQHF

clone_size: many
d_call: NA
v_call: TRBV12-3/TRBV12-4
j_call: TRBJ1-5
cdr3_nt: TGTGCCAGCAGTTTTGAGGAAGGGCAGCCCCAGCATTTT
cdr3_aa: CASSFEEGQPQHF

clone_size: many
d_call: TRBD2
v_call: TRBV28
j_call: TRBJ2-5
cdr3_nt: TGTGCCAGCAGTACCTTAGCGGGGGGCTTCCAAGAGACCCAGTACTTC
cdr3_aa: CASSTLAGGFQETQYF